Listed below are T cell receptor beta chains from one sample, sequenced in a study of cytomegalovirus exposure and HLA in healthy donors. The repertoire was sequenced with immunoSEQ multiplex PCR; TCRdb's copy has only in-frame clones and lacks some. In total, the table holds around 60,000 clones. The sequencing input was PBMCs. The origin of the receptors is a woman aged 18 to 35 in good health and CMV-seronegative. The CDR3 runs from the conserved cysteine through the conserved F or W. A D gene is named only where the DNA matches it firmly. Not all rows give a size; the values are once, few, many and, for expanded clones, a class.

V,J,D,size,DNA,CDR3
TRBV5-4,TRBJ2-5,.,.,TGTGCCAGCAGCCCGGTGGAGGGAGCTGGAGAGACCCAGTACTTC,CASSPVEGAGETQYF
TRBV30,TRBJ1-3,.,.,TGTGCCTGGAGCCGGACATCACGCTCTGGAAACACCATATATTTT,CAWSRTSRSGNTIYF
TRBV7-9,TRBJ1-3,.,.,TGTGCCAGCGAGAGAGCCGCTCACTCTGGAAACACCATATATTTT,CASERAAHSGNTIYF
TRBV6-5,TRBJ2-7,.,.,TGTGCCAGCAGTCCCGACCAGGGCGTCTCCTACGAGCAGTACTTC,CASSPDQGVSYEQYF
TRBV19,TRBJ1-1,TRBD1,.,TGTGCCAGTAGTATAGGGACAGGGGATACTGAAGCTTTCTTT,CASSIGTGDTEAFF
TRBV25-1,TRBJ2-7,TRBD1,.,TGTGCCAGCAGTGAAGGGACAGGGCTGGCCTACGAGCAGTACTTC,CASSEGTGLAYEQYF
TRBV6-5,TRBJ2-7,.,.,TGTGCCAGCAAAGGTCAGGCAGACGAGCAGTACTTC,CASKGQADEQYF
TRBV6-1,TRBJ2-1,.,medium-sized,TGTGCCAGCAGTGAAATTGGCGGCACCTACAATGAGCAGTTCTTC,CASSEIGGTYNEQFF
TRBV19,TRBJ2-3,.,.,TGTGCCAGTAGCCCTGGGAGCAGTAGCACAGATACGCAGTATTTT,CASSPGSSSTDTQYF
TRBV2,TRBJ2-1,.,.,TGTGCCAGCAGTGGAGCTGGGAGGAATGAGCAGTTCTTC,CASSGAGRNEQFF
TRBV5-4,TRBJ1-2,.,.,TGTGCCAGCAGCTTGGAGGGTGCACAGGAGAACTACACCTTC,CASSLEGAQENYTF
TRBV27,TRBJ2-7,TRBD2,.,TGTGCCAGCAGTTTAGGCGGGAGCTCCTACGAGCAGTACTTC,CASSLGGSSYEQYF
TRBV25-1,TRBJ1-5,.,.,TGTGCCAGCAGTGGGGAGCAAGAACCCAATCAGCCCCAGCATTTT,CASSGEQEPNQPQHF
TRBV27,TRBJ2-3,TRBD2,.,TGTGCCAGCAGTTTGGAACCGGGACTAGCGGGAGAAGGGGGCACAGATACGCAGTATTTT,CASSLEPGLAGEGGTDTQYF
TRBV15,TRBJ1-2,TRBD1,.,TGTGCCACCCAACCCATGGACAGGGCGTATGGCTACACCTTC,CATQPMDRAYGYTF
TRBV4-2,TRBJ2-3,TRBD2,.,TGTGCCAGCAGCCAAGATGAGCGGGGGGTAGATACGCAGTATTTT,CASSQDERGVDTQYF
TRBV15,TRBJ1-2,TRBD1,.,TGTGCCACCAGCAGATTACTACAGGGGGCGAATGGCTACACCTTC,CATSRLLQGANGYTF
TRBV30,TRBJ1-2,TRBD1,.,TGTGCCACGACAGGGGAAGGGCGCTATGGCTACACCTTC,CATTGEGRYGYTF
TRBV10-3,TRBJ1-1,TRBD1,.,TGTGCCATCAGTCCCGACAGGGGCACTGAAGCTTTCTTT,CAISPDRGTEAFF
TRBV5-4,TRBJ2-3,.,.,TGCGCCAGCAGCTCCTATCGGGAGATCACAGATACGCAGTATTTT,CASSSYREITDTQYF
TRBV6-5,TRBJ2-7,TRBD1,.,TGTGCCAGCAGCTCCGGGGACAGGCCTTACGAGCAGTACTTC,CASSSGDRPYEQYF
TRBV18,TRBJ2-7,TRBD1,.,TGTGCCAGCTCACCACTCGGACAGGGTGGGGCCTACGAGCAGTACTTC,CASSPLGQGGAYEQYF